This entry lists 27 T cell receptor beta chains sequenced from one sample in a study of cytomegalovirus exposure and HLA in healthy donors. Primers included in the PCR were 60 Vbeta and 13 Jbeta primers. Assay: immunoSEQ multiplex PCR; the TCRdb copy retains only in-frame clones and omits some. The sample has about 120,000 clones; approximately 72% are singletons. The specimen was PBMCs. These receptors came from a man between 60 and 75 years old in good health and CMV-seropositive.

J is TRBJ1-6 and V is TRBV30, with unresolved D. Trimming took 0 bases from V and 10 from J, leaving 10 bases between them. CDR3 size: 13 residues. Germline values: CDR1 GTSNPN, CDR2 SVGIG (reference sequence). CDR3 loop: CAWSVRPGSPLHF. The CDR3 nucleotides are TGTGCCTGGAGTGTACGCCCGGGGTCACCCCTCCACTTT.

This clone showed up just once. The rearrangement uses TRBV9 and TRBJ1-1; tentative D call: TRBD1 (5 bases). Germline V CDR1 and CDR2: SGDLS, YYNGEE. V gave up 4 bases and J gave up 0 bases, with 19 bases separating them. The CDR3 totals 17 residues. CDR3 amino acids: CASSPDGRGTMNTEAFF. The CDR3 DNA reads TGTGCCAGCAGCCCCGACGGTAGGGGCACGATGAACACTGAAGCTTTCTTT. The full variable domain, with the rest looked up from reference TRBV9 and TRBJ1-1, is DSGVTQTPKHLITATGQRVTLRCSPRSGDLSVYWYQQSLDQGLQFLIQYYNGEERAKGNILERFSAQQFPDLHSELNLSSLELGDSALYFCASSPDGRGTMNTEAFFGQGTRLTVV.

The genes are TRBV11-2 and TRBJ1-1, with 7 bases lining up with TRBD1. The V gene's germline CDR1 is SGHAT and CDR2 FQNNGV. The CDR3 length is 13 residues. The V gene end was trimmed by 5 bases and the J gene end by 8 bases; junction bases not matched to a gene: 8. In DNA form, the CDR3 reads TGTGCCAGCAGCCGCAGTAGGACAGGAGAAGCTTTCTTT. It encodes CASSRSRTGEAFF.

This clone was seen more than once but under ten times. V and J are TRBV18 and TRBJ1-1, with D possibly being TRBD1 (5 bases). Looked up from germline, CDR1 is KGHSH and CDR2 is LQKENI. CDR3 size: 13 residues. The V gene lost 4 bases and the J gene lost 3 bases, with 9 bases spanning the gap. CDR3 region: CASSLDRDTEAFF. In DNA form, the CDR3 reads TGTGCCAGCTCACTCGACAGAGACACTGAAGCTTTCTTT.

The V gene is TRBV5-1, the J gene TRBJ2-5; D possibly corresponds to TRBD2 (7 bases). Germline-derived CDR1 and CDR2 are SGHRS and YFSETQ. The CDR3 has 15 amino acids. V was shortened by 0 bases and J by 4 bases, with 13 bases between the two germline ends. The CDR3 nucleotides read TGCGCCAGCAGCTTGGCCGGGGGGCAGGGAGAGACCCAGTACTTC. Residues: CASSLAGGQGETQYF.

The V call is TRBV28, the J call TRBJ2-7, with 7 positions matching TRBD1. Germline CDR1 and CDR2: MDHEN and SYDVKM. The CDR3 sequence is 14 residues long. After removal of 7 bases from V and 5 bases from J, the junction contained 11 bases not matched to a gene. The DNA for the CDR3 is TGTGCCAGCATCTCGGGACAGTCGGTCAACGAGCAGTACTTC. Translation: CASISGQSVNEQYF.

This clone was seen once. The CDR3 here is CASSPAGLETQYF. The DNA for the CDR3 is TGTGCCAGCTCACCAGCGGGGTTGGAGACCCAGTACTTC. V gene TRBV18 combines with J gene TRBJ2-5; weak D call: TRBD2 (6 bases). The CDR3 loop spans 13 amino acids. Deletions cut 2 bases from V and 5 bases from J, with 9 bases between. Germline V gene lookup returns CDR1 KGHSH and CDR2 LQKENI.

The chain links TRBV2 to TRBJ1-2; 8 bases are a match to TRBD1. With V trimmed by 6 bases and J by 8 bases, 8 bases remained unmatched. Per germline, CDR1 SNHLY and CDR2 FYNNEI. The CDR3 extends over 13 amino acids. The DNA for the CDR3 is TGTGCCAGCAGCTCGGACAGGGAGCGGGGCTACACCTTC. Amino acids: CASSSDRERGYTF.

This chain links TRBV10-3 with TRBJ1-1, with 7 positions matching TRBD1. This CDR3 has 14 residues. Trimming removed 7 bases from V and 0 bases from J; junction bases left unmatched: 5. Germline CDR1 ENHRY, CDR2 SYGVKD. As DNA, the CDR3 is TGTGCCATCACTACAGGGGCGATGAACACTGAAGCTTTCTTT. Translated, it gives CAITTGAMNTEAFF.

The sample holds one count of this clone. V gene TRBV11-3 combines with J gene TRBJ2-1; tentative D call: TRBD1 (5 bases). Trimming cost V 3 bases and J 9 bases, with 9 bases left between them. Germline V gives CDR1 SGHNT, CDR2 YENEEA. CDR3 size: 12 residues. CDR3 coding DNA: TGTGCCAGCAGCTTCCGACAGACTGAGCAGTTCTTC. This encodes CASSFRQTEQFF.

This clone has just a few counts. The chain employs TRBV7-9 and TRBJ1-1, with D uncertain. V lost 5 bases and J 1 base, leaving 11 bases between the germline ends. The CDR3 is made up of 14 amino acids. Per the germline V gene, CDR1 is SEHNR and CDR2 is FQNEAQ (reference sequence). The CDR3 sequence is CASSPLASNTEAFF. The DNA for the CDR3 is TGTGCCAGCAGCCCTCTGGCCTCGAACACTGAAGCTTTCTTT.

CDR3 bases: TGTGCCAGCAGCGCCGGGACAGGGAGGTCGAACACTGAAGCTTTCTTT. As protein: CASSAGTGRSNTEAFF. The chain joins TRBV5-6 to TRBJ1-1; 9 bases align to TRBD1. Trimming at V came to 4 bases and at J to 1 base, leaving 8 bases not matched to a gene. CDR3 length equals 16 residues. CDR1 and CDR2 from the germline V gene are SGHDT and YYEEEE.

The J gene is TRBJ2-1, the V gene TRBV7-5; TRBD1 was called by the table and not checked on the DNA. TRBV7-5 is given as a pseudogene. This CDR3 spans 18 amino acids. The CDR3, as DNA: TGTGTCAGAAGCTTTGGTCCAGCGCCGGGACAGGGCTACAATGAGCAGTTCTTC. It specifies CVRSFGPAPGQGYNEQFF.

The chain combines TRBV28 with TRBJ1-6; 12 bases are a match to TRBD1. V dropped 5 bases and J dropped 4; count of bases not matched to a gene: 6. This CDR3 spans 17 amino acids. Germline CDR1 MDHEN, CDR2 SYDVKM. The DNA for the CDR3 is TGTGCCAGCAGTCAGGGACAGGGGGCGCGATATAATTCACCCCTCCACTTT. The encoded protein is CASSQGQGARYNSPLHF.

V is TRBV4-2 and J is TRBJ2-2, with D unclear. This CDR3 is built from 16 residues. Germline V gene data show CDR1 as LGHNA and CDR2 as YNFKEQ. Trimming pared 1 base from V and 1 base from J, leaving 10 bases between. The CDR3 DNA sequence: TGTGCCAGCAGCCAAGTAGGTGGGCTGAACACCGGGGAGCTGTTTTTT. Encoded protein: CASSQVGGLNTGELFF.

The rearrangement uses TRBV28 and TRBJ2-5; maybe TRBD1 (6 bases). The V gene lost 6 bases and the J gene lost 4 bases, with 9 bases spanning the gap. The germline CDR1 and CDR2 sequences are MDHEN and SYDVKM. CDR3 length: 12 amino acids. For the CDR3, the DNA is TGTGCCAGCAGACTACAGGGAGAGACCCAGTACTTC. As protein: CASRLQGETQYF.

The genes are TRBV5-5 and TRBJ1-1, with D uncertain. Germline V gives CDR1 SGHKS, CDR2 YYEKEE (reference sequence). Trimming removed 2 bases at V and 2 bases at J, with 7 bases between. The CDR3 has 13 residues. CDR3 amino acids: CASSLGGNTEAFF. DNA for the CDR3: TGTGCCAGCAGCTTAGGAGGAAACACTGAAGCTTTCTTT.

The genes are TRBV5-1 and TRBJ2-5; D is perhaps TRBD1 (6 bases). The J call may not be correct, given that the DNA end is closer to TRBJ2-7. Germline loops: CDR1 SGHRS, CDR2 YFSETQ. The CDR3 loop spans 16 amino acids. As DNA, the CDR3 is TGCGCCAGCAGCCCCGGACCGACCCGGGACACCTACGAGCAGTACTTC. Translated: CASSPGPTRDTYEQYF.

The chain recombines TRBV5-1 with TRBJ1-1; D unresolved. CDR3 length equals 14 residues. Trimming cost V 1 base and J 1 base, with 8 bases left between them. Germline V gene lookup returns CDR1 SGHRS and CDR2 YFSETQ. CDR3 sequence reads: CASSLSAGNTEAFF. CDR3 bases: TGCGCCAGCAGCTTGTCGGCGGGGAACACTGAAGCTTTCTTT.

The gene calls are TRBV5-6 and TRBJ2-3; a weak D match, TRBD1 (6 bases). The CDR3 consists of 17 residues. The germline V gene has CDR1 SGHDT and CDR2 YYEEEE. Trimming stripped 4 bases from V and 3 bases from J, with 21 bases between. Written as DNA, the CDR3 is TGTGCCAGCAGCACCCTCCTCACAGGGTCGCAAACAGATACGCAGTATTTT. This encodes CASSTLLTGSQTDTQYF. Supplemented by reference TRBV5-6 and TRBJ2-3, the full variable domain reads DAGVTQSPTHLIKTRGQQVTLRCSPKSGHDTVSWYQQALGQGPQFIFQYYEEEERQRGNFPDRFSGHQFPNYSSELNVNALLLGDSALYLCASSTLLTGSQTDTQYFGPGTRLTVL.

In DNA, the CDR3 is TGTGCCAGCAGCACCGTTGGGTCAAGCGGCAATGAGCAGTTCTTC. It is translated as CASSTVGSSGNEQFF. The chain combines TRBV7-3 with TRBJ2-1; D may be TRBD2 (5 bases). V gave up 5 bases and J gave up 6 bases, with 17 bases separating them. The CDR3 consists of 15 residues. Germline CDR1 is SGHTA and CDR2 is FQGTGA.

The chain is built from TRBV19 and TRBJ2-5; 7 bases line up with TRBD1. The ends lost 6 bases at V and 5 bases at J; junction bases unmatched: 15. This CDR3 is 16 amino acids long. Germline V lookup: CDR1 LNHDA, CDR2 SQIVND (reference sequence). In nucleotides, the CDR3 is TGTGCCAGTAGCAGGTCCCGGGACAGTATTGGGGAGACCCAGTACTTC. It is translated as CASSRSRDSIGETQYF.

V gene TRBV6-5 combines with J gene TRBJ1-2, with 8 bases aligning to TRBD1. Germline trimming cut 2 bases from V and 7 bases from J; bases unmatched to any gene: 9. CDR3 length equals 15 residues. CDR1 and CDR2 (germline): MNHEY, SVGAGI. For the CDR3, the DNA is TGTGCCAGCAGTTACACAAGACAGGGGTCCGTTGGCTACACCTTC. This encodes CASSYTRQGSVGYTF.

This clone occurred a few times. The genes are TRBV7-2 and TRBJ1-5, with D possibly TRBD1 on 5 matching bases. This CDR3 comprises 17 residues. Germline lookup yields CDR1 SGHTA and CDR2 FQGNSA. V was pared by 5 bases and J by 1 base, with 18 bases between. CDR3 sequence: CASSPGGWGFSNQPQHF. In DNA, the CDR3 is TGTGCCAGCAGCCCCGGGGGGTGGGGTTTCAGCAATCAGCCCCAGCATTTT.

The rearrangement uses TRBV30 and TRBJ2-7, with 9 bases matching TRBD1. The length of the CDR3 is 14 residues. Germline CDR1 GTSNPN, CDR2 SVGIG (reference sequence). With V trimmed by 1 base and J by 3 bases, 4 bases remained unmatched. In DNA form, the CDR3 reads TGTGCCTGGAGTGCCGACAGGGGGATCTACGAGCAGTACTTC. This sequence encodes CAWSADRGIYEQYF.

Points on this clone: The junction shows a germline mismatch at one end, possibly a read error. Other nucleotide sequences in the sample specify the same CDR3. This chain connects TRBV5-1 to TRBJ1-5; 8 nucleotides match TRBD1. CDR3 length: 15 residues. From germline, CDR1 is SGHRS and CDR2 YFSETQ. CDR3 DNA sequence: TGTGCCAGCAGCTTTTGGACAGGGCCCAATCAGCCCCAGCATTTT. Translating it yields CASSFWTGPNQPQHF.

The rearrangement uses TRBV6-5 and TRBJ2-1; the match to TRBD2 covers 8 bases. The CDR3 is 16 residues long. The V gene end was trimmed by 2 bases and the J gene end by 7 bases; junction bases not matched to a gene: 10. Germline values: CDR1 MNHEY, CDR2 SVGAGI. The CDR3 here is CASSYLSGGRWNEQFF. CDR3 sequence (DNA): TGTGCCAGCAGTTACCTTAGCGGCGGGAGGTGGAATGAGCAGTTCTTC.